Listed below are T cell receptor beta chains from one sample, sequenced in a study of Ad26.COV2.S vaccination and SARS-CoV-2 variants. Measured with immunoSEQ multiplex PCR; TCRdb has only the in-frame clones, and not every one. The sample lists approximately 500,000 clones, around 88% occurring once. Specimen: peripheral blood, collected in a trial of Ad26.COV2.S vaccine versus placebo. The receptors here all came from a person aged 18-65 years who received the Ad26.COV2.S COVID-19 vaccine or a placebo. The CDR3 runs from the conserved cysteine through the conserved F or W. The D gene is left open where the match is weak. Size is stated for part of the rows, as once, few or many counts, or as a class when the clone is expanded.

>few|TRBV9|TRBJ1-1|.
CASSPPGVVEAFF
TGTGCCAGCAGCCCCCCCGGGGTTGTTGAAGCTTTCTTT
>many|TRBV7-2|TRBJ1-5|.
CASSLEPLNQPQHF
TGTGCCAGCAGCTTAGAGCCCCTCAATCAGCCCCAGCATTTT
>.|TRBV5-4|TRBJ2-1|.
CASSFGAFGSYNEQFF
TGTGCCAGCAGCTTCGGAGCGTTCGGCTCCTACAATGAGCAGTTCTTC
>few|TRBV2|TRBJ2-3|TRBD2
CASSVGLAGGTSTDTQYF
TGTGCCAGCAGTGTTGGACTAGCGGGAGGAACTAGCACAGATACGCAGTATTTT
>.|TRBV7-2|TRBJ1-5|.
CASSLVPMDQPQHF
TGTGCCAGCAGCTTAGTTCCGATGGATCAGCCCCAGCATTTT
>once|TRBV3-1/TRBV3-2|TRBJ2-1|TRBD2
CASNGGYNNEQFF
TGTGCCAGCAACGGGGGGTATAACAATGAGCAGTTCTTC
>.|TRBV5-1|TRBJ1-1|.
CASSLEWGDYTEAFF
TGCGCCAGCAGCTTGGAATGGGGGGATTACACTGAAGCTTTCTTT
>.|TRBV5-8|TRBJ2-3|.
CASSPPGVARGTDTQYF
TGTGCCAGCAGCCCCCCTGGGGTTGCGCGAGGCACAGATACGCAGTATTTT
>.|TRBV5-4|TRBJ2-7|.
CATQEELSSYEQYF
TGTGCCACCCAAGAGGAACTGAGCTCCTACGAGCAGTACTTC
>.|TRBV18|TRBJ1-4|TRBD1
CASSLPGTGAGKLFF
TGTGCCAGCTCACTCCCCGGGACAGGGGCCGGAAAACTGTTTTTT
>.|TRBV27|TRBJ2-1|.
CASSYSPYNEQFF
TGTGCCAGCAGTTACTCACCATACAATGAGCAGTTCTTC
>few|TRBV7-8|TRBJ1-3|.
CASMSIGDSGNTIYF
TGTGCCAGCATGTCGATAGGGGACTCTGGAAACACCATATATTTT
>once|TRBV28|TRBJ2-3|.
CASKGLFPAADTQYF
TGTGCCAGCAAGGGCCTCTTCCCCGCGGCAGATACGCAGTATTTT
>.|TRBV7-9|TRBJ2-2|.
CASSLEEGFTGELFF
TGTGCCAGCAGCTTAGAGGAAGGGTTCACCGGGGAGCTGTTTTTT
>.|TRBV3-1/TRBV3-2|TRBJ2-2|.
CASSQVPDTGELFF
TGTGCCAGCAGCCAAGTACCAGACACCGGGGAGCTGTTTTTT
>.|TRBV30|TRBJ1-6|.
CAWGVGWRPYNSPLHF
TGTGCCTGGGGGGTCGGTTGGAGGCCCTATAATTCACCCCTCCACTTT
>.|TRBV11-2|TRBJ1-2|.
CASSTLSGPTGYGYTF
TGTGCCAGCAGCACCTTGTCAGGGCCCACGGGCTATGGCTACACCTTC
>.|TRBV19|TRBJ1-6|.
CASSMAPGGSPLHF
TGTGCCAGTAGTATGGCCCCGGGTGGTTCACCCCTCCACTTT
>.|TRBV7-2|TRBJ1-6|.
CASSLAGGRDSPLHF
TGTGCCAGCAGCTTAGCCGGGGGTCGGGATTCACCCCTCCACTTT
>.|TRBV10-3|TRBJ2-1|.
CAISESGGMDEQFF
TGTGCCATCAGTGAGTCTGGAGGGATGGATGAGCAGTTCTTC
>.|TRBV5-4|TRBJ1-1|TRBD1
CASSSRTGRGTEAFF
TGTGCCAGCAGCTCCAGGACAGGTCGAGGCACTGAAGCTTTCTTT
>.|TRBV6-6|TRBJ1-1|.
CASSSPTGEAFF
TGTGCCAGCAGTTCGCCGACAGGTGAAGCTTTCTTT
>once|TRBV11-2|TRBJ2-1|TRBD2
CASSQGTSGSSYNEQFF
TGTGCCAGCAGCCAGGGGACTAGCGGATCCTCCTACAATGAGCAGTTCTTC
>.|TRBV30|TRBJ2-7|.
CAWNQQGYEQYF
TGTGCCTGGAACCAGCAGGGCTACGAGCAGTACTTC
>.|TRBV4-2|TRBJ2-5|.
CASSQAAGAVQETQYF
TGTGCCAGCAGCCAAGCTGCCGGCGCGGTCCAAGAGACCCAGTACTTC
>.|TRBV28|TRBJ1-4|TRBD1
CASSLGQGYEKLFF
TGTGCCAGCAGTTTGGGACAGGGGTACGAAAAACTGTTTTTT
>once|TRBV6-2/TRBV6-3|TRBJ1-2|TRBD1
CASSTGTGNFYTF
TGTGCCAGCAGTACCGGGACAGGGAATTTTTACACCTTC
>.|TRBV21-1|TRBJ1-5|.
CASSKNRQGANYSNQPQHF
TGTGCCAGCAGCAAAAATAGGCAGGGGGCTAATTATAGCAATCAGCCCCAGCATTTT
>few|TRBV28|TRBJ1-5|.
CASSPSGRNQPQHF
TGTGCCAGTTCCCCTTCGGGTAGGAATCAGCCCCAGCATTTT